The source of this T cell receptor (beta chain) is a study of CD8 T cells in Susac syndrome. With random hexamers, roughly 0.45 to 1 ug RNA was reverse transcribed. TCRdb redid the calling of the immunoSEQ multiplex PCR reads with MiXCR, one entry per CDR3 protein. The profile covers hundreds of thousands of distinct CDR3 sequences, with about 95% appearing a single time and around 0.16% taken by the ten largest. There are 13 residues in the CDR3. Trimming left V 4 bases short and J 4 bases short, with 10 bases between. The germline gives CDR1 SGHTA, CDR2 FQGNSA. The material sequenced was CD4+ T cells from PBMCs. This TCR was sampled from a human donor with Susac syndrome. The chain recombines TRBV7-2 with TRBJ1-1; D unclear. For the CDR3, the DNA is TGTGCCAGCAGCTCTGTAGGGCGCACTGAAGCTTTCTTT. As protein: CASSSVGRTEAFF.